Following are 30 T cell receptor beta chains from one sample sequenced in a study of cytomegalovirus exposure and HLA in healthy donors. The PCR used 60 Vbeta and 13 Jbeta primers. This table comes from immunoSEQ multiplex PCR, and its TCRdb copy is limited to in-frame clones, with some not included. This sample has roughly 120,000 clones, with 70% to 80% found just once. Sequencing was done on a sample of PBMCs. These receptors were taken from a woman aged 40 to 49 in good health and CMV-seropositive.

V and J are TRBV4-3 and TRBJ1-1; TRBD1 agrees at 7 bases. This CDR3 has 15 amino acids. Unmatched junction bases numbered 2, after V lost 1 base and J lost 0 bases. From germline, CDR1 is LGHNA and CDR2 YSLEER. The CDR3 DNA is TGCGCCAGCAGCCAAGGGGACAGCCTGAACACTGAAGCTTTCTTT. Amino acids: CASSQGDSLNTEAFF.

The chain joins TRBV7-2 to TRBJ2-2; 9 nucleotides agree with TRBD1. V lost 5 bases to trimming and J lost 6 bases; unmatched junction nucleotides: 4. The CDR3 is 14 residues long. From germline, CDR1 is SGHTA and CDR2 FQGNSA. DNA for the CDR3: TGTGCCAGCAGCGTAGACAGGGGGGCCGGGGAGCTGTTTTTT. Translation: CASSVDRGAGELFF.

The genes are TRBV6-5 and TRBJ2-1; TRBD2 aligns across 13 bases. The germline gives CDR1 MNHEY, CDR2 SVGAGI. The ends lost 6 bases at V and 7 bases at J; junction bases unmatched: 6. The CDR3 spans 15 residues. Here the CDR3 DNA reads TGTGCCAGCAGGTCACTAGCGGGGGGGCGAAATGAGCAGTTCTTC. Its translation is CASRSLAGGRNEQFF.

The V call is TRBV2, the J call TRBJ2-7, with 7 bases lining up with TRBD1. Trimming removed 0 bases from V and 5 bases from J; junction bases left unmatched: 7. This CDR3 has 15 amino acids. Germline loops: CDR1 SNHLY, CDR2 FYNNEI. As DNA, the CDR3 is TGTGCCAGCAGTGAAGCGCGACAGGGAGTCCACGAGCAGTACTTC. Translated, it gives CASSEARQGVHEQYF.

The rearrangement uses TRBV5-1 and TRBJ2-1; D is possibly TRBD1 (6 bases). This CDR3 region has 13 residues. Germline CDR1 reads SGHRS; CDR2 reads YFSETQ. The germline V and J ends were trimmed by 7 bases and 6 bases, with 14 bases remaining between them. The CDR3 here is CASSSGTLNEQFF. In DNA form, the CDR3 reads TGCGCCAGCTCCTCCGGGACACTCAATGAGCAGTTCTTC.

This chain connects TRBV7-9 to TRBJ2-5, with 7 bases aligning to TRBD1. After removal of 2 bases from V and 3 bases from J, the junction contained 3 bases not matched to a gene. In germline, CDR1 is SEHNR, CDR2 FQNEAQ (reference sequence). The CDR3 has 14 residues. The CDR3 spells CASSLMQGEETQYF. CDR3 DNA: TGTGCCAGCAGCTTAATGCAGGGGGAAGAGACCCAGTACTTC.

This clone was seen more than once but under ten times. The V call is TRBV4-1, the J call TRBJ1-1; possibly TRBD1 for D (5 bases). The CDR3 loop spans 16 amino acids. In germline, CDR1 is MGHRA, CDR2 YSYEKL. V shed 0 bases and J shed 3 bases, with 14 bases lying between them. The CDR3 DNA is TGCGCCAGCAGCCAAGATGGTCAGGGTGGTTACACTGAAGCTTTCTTT. This sequence encodes CASSQDGQGGYTEAFF.

The rearrangement joins TRBV10-3 to TRBJ1-3; D is undetermined. Trimming stripped 3 bases from V and 0 bases from J, with 6 bases between. Germline V CDR1 and CDR2: ENHRY, SYGVKD. This CDR3 is built from 14 residues. The CDR3 coding sequence is TGTGCCATCAGTGAAGCAAGCTCTGGAAACACCATATATTTT. Protein product: CAISEASSGNTIYF.

The chain links TRBV5-6 to TRBJ1-1; 7 bases are a match to TRBD1. V trimming: 4 bases; J trimming: 1 base; junction bases outside the gene matches: 10. The CDR3 extends over 16 amino acids. Germline V gives CDR1 SGHDT, CDR2 YYEEEE. CDR3 DNA: TGTGCCAGCAGCCCTAGGGGGCGCAAGGGGAACACTGAAGCTTTCTTT. It is translated as CASSPRGRKGNTEAFF.

The count of this clone is one. V and J are TRBV4-1 and TRBJ2-3; D remains ambiguous. Trimming removed 0 bases at V and 6 bases at J, with 7 bases between. The V gene's germline CDR1 is MGHRA and CDR2 YSYEKL. This CDR3 region has 13 residues. The CDR3 loop is CASSQDTVDTQYF. The DNA for the CDR3 is TGCGCCAGCAGCCAAGATACGGTCGATACGCAGTATTTT.

J is TRBJ1-2 and V is TRBV4-3; D remains unclear. V was clipped by 0 bases and J by 5 bases, with 13 bases between them. The CDR3 contains 15 residues. CDR1 LGHNA and CDR2 YSLEER come from the germline V gene. The CDR3 bases are TGCGCCAGCAGCCAAGATCACACGGAGTCGTATGGCTACACCTTC. Residues: CASSQDHTESYGYTF.

This chain uses TRBV6-1 with TRBJ1-5; D uncertain. Trimming removed 0 bases at V and 6 bases at J, with 12 bases between. CDR3 size: 15 residues. Per germline, CDR1 MNHNS and CDR2 SASEGT. CDR3 coding DNA: TGTGCCAGCAGTGAAGCGCGAGGGATCGGTCAGCCCCAGCATTTT. Encoded protein: CASSEARGIGQPQHF.

The chain is built from TRBV29-1 and TRBJ2-7; the D gene is possibly TRBD2 (7 bases). This CDR3 has 13 residues. V was clipped by 7 bases and J by 2 bases, with 15 bases between them. Germline values: CDR1 SQVTM, CDR2 ANQGSEA. CDR3 protein: CSARGAATYEQYF. The CDR3 DNA sequence: TGCAGCGCACGGGGGGCGGCAACCTACGAGCAGTACTTC.

This clone came up a few times. The chain employs TRBV4-3 and TRBJ1-1; perhaps TRBD1 as D (6 bases). CDR3 length equals 14 residues. CDR1 is LGHNA, CDR2 YSLEER, per germline. The V gene lost 5 bases and the J gene lost 3 bases, with 13 bases spanning the gap. This chain's CDR3 is CASSEQGDYTEAFF. CDR3 DNA sequence: TGCGCCAGCAGCGAACAGGGTGATTACACTGAAGCTTTCTTT.

This clone was counted only a few times. This chain links TRBV6-5 with TRBJ1-3; possible D gene TRBD1, 6 bases. In germline, CDR1 is MNHEY, CDR2 SVGAGI. V was shortened by 6 bases and J by 2 bases, with 11 bases between the two germline ends. The CDR3 covers 14 residues. CDR3 nucleotide sequence: TGTGCCAGCAGCAACAGGGTAACTGGAAACACCATATATTTT. This translates into CASSNRVTGNTIYF.

The chain combines TRBV7-9 with TRBJ1-4, with 11 bases that match TRBD1. The trim removed 0 bases at V and 7 bases at J, leaving 1 base unmatched. Germline CDR1 reads SEHNR; CDR2 reads FQNEAQ (reference sequence). CDR3 length: 15 residues. CDR3 sequence reads: CASSLAGTGGEKLFF. The CDR3 DNA reads TGTGCCAGCAGCTTAGCCGGGACAGGGGGTGAAAAACTGTTTTTT.

The chain combines TRBV7-7 with TRBJ2-1, with TRBD1 matching over 10 bases. The CDR3 contains 13 residues. V shed 5 bases and J 8 bases; nucleotides not matched to a gene: 3. Germline lookup yields CDR1 SSHAT and CDR2 FNYEAQ (reference sequence). Here the CDR3 reads CASSAGQGDEQFF. The CDR3 nucleotides are TGTGCCAGCAGCGCAGGACAGGGGGATGAGCAGTTCTTC.

The chain has TRBV4-3 and TRBJ1-2, with D tentatively TRBD1 (5 bases). The CDR3 consists of 15 residues. Germline V CDR1 and CDR2: LGHNA, YSLEER. V lost 4 bases to trimming and J lost 8 bases, with 20 bases between them. The CDR3 DNA reads TGCGCCAGCAGCCCCGACCGTCTCCCAGGGTCCGGCTACACCTTC. As protein: CASSPDRLPGSGYTF.

V is TRBV6-5 and J is TRBJ2-2, with 12 nucleotides matching TRBD2. Trimming at V came to 5 bases and at J to 5 bases, leaving 3 bases not matched to a gene. Germline V gene data show CDR1 as MNHEY and CDR2 as SVGAGI. This CDR3 has 15 amino acids. The CDR3 coding sequence is TGTGCCAGCAGTCTAGCGGGGGGGCGGACCGGGGAGCTGTTTTTT. This gives the protein CASSLAGGRTGELFF.

About this clone itself: The sample carries other DNA sequences with the same CDR3. The chain is built from TRBV25-1 and TRBJ2-5; TRBD2 aligns across 8 bases. Per germline, CDR1 MGHDK and CDR2 SYGVNS. Unmatched junction bases numbered 15, after V lost 1 base and J lost 5 bases. CDR3 size: 18 residues. The CDR3 sequence: CASSESSGGVGIRETQYF. In DNA form, the CDR3 reads TGTGCCAGCAGTGAATCAAGCGGGGGAGTGGGAATTAGGGAGACCCAGTACTTC.

This clone was seen only once. The V and J genes are TRBV18 and TRBJ2-3; 10 nucleotides align to TRBD2. V was pared by 2 bases and J by 6 bases, with 8 bases of the junction left unmatched. The CDR3 sequence is 16 residues long. Germline V gene data show CDR1 as KGHSH and CDR2 as LQKENI. DNA of the CDR3: TGTGCCAGCTCACCATTAACTAGCGGGGTAAAGGATACGCAGTATTTT. It is translated as CASSPLTSGVKDTQYF.

With respect to this clone: In this CDR3 the conserved last residue, phenylalanine or tryptophan, is missing, so a read error is likely. The chain combines TRBV2 with TRBJ1-1; no clear D. The CDR3 contains 11 residues. The V and J ends lost 7 bases and 6 bases respectively, with 9 bases between them. CDR1 and CDR2 from the germline V gene are SNHLY and FYNNEI. CDR3 coding DNA: TGTGCCAGCATGATTGGGGCTGAAGCTTTCGTT. It yields the protein CASMIGAEAFV.

The V and J genes are TRBV7-2 and TRBJ1-5; D is unclear. The CDR3 totals 14 residues. Germline V lookup: CDR1 SGHTA, CDR2 FQGNSA. With 1 base removed from V and 4 bases from J, the gap between germline ends came to 8 bases. DNA of the CDR3: TGTGCCAGCAGCTTAGGGCAGTTTAATCAGCCCCAGCATTTT. Residues: CASSLGQFNQPQHF.

This chain connects TRBV28 to TRBJ2-2; maybe TRBD1 (6 bases). CDR1 and CDR2 (germline): MDHEN, SYDVKM. V dropped 6 bases and J dropped 0 bases, with 17 bases sitting between them. CDR3 length equals 17 residues. CDR3 protein: CASRPYQGRTNTGELFF. The CDR3 nucleotides are TGTGCCAGCAGACCTTATCAGGGGCGAACGAACACCGGGGAGCTGTTTTTT.

CDR3 region: CASSLDSYATNEKLFF. The CDR3 DNA reads as TGCGCCAGCAGCCTGGACAGTTATGCAACTAATGAAAAACTGTTTTTT. The chain employs TRBV4-3 and TRBJ1-4; D perhaps matches TRBD1 (6 bases). Germline V gives CDR1 LGHNA, CDR2 YSLEER. Trimming removed 4 bases from V and 0 bases from J, with 12 bases in between. This CDR3 has 16 amino acids.

The rearrangement links TRBV15 to TRBJ1-5, with 9 bases identical to TRBD1. V dropped 4 bases and J dropped 5; count of bases not matched to a gene: 6. Germline V gene sequence: CDR1 LNHNV, CDR2 YYDKDF (reference sequence). The CDR3 has 15 amino acids. CDR3: CATSTRTGVDQPQHF. The CDR3 DNA sequence: TGTGCCACCAGCACACGGACAGGGGTTGATCAGCCCCAGCATTTT.

The V call is TRBV6-5, the J call TRBJ1-1; TRBD1 might be the D (5 bases). V was pared by 2 bases and J by 0 bases, with 13 bases between. Germline-derived CDR1 and CDR2 are MNHEY and SVGAGI. The CDR3 covers 16 residues. The chain's CDR3 is CASSYQGGVMNTEAFF. The DNA of the CDR3 is TGTGCCAGCAGTTACCAGGGAGGGGTCATGAACACTGAAGCTTTCTTT.

In this sample, this clone turned up once. The rearrangement joins TRBV2 to TRBJ1-5; 7 bases map to TRBD1. J lost 3 bases, V lost 6 bases, and 8 bases had no gene match. Per the germline V gene, CDR1 is SNHLY and CDR2 is FYNNEI. This CDR3 has 15 amino acids. The CDR3 is CASSGGGQYNQPQHF. CDR3 DNA sequence: TGTGCCAGCAGCGGGGGGGGACAGTACAATCAGCCCCAGCATTTT.

CDR3 region: CASSLKAGGTDTQYF. CDR3 DNA sequence: TGCGCCAGCAGCCTAAAGGCAGGGGGCACAGATACGCAGTATTTT. The chain carries TRBV10-2 and TRBJ2-3; possibly TRBD1 for D (6 bases). This CDR3 comprises 15 residues. The germline V gene has CDR1 WSHSY and CDR2 SAAADI. The ends were cut back, 6 bases at V and 1 base at J, with 14 bases in the middle.

The V and J genes are TRBV29-1 and TRBJ1-2; 9 bases align to TRBD1. Trimming cost V 5 bases and J 7 bases; bases outside gene matches: 8. The germline CDR1 and CDR2 sequences are SQVTM and ANQGSEA. There are 13 residues in the CDR3. CDR3 sequence: CSVLYRTGVGYTF. The CDR3 bases are TGCAGCGTTCTCTATAGGACAGGGGTTGGCTACACCTTC.